This passage covers 19 T cell receptor beta chains from one sample sequenced in a study of blood T cell repertoires in COVID-19. Repertoires were generated with immunoSEQ multiplex PCR, while TCRdb's copy carries only in-frame clones and drops some. The repertoire holds approximately 100,000 clones, with about 80% as singletons. The sequencing input was peripheral blood. Every receptor here comes from a man aged 70-80 years with acute or convalescent COVID-19.

This chain uses TRBV10-2 with TRBJ1-2; 8 bases map to TRBD1. The ends lost 5 bases at V and 5 bases at J; junction bases unmatched: 4. This CDR3 is built from 13 residues. Germline-derived CDR1 and CDR2 are WSHSY and SAAADI. Here the CDR3 DNA reads TGCGCCAGCAGTTTCGACAGGGGATATGGCTACACCTTC. The encoded protein is CASSFDRGYGYTF.

The chain is built from TRBV9 and TRBJ2-7, with 12 bases identical to TRBD1. Per germline, CDR1 SGDLS and CDR2 YYNGEE. This CDR3 has 14 amino acids. J lost 7 bases, V lost 4 bases, and 6 bases had no gene match. CDR3 residues: CASSTGQGAGEQYF. CDR3 DNA: TGTGCCAGCAGCACGGGACAGGGGGCGGGTGAGCAGTACTTC.

This rearrangement joins TRBV7-8 to TRBJ2-1; 7 nucleotides align to TRBD2. Trimming removed 6 bases from V and 7 bases from J; junction bases left unmatched: 12. The length of the CDR3 is 15 residues. Germline V gene sequence: CDR1 SGHVS, CDR2 FQNEAQ. CDR3 DNA sequence: TGTGCCAGCAGTAGGTCGGGGGGAGAGGGGAATGAGCAGTTCTTC. This codes for CASSRSGGEGNEQFF.

J is TRBJ1-5 and V is TRBV7-2; 8 bases are shared with TRBD1. This CDR3 spans 15 amino acids. Germline V gene sequence: CDR1 SGHTA, CDR2 FQGNSA. V lost 5 bases to trimming and J lost 7 bases; unmatched junction nucleotides: 10. The CDR3 loop is CASSTRQGRRQPQHF. The CDR3 region has the DNA TGTGCCAGCAGCACCCGACAGGGGAGGCGGCAGCCCCAGCATTTT. The whole variable domain, filled in from reference TRBV7-2 and TRBJ1-5, reads GAGVSQSPSNKVTEKGKDVELRCDPISGHTALYWYRQSLGQGLEFLIYFQGNSAPDKSGLPSDRFSAERTGGSVSTLTIQRTQQEDSAVYLCASSTRQGRRQPQHFGDGTRLSIL.

J is TRBJ2-1 and V is TRBV4-2; no definite D call. In germline, CDR1 is LGHNA, CDR2 YNFKEQ. Trimming removed 3 bases from V and 8 bases from J, with 14 bases in between. The CDR3 is 14 residues long. CDR3 DNA: TGTGCCAGCAGCCAGGGCTTCCTCGAAGATGAGCAGTTCTTC. Amino acids: CASSQGFLEDEQFF.

The gene calls are TRBV5-1 and TRBJ1-1; possibly TRBD1 for D (5 bases). Germline loops: CDR1 SGHRS, CDR2 YFSETQ. CDR3 size: 14 residues. The germline V and J ends were trimmed by 0 bases and 1 base, with 7 bases remaining between them. The CDR3 sequence is CASSLGGRNTEAFF. The CDR3 DNA reads TGCGCCAGCAGCTTGGGGGGCCGGAACACTGAAGCTTTCTTT.

This clone was counted a few times. The genes are TRBV2 and TRBJ2-3, with 11 bases that match TRBD2. This CDR3 comprises 16 residues. The ends lost 3 bases at V and 6 bases at J; junction bases unmatched: 8. Looked up from germline, CDR1 is SNHLY and CDR2 is FYNNEI. CDR3 in DNA: TGTGCCAGCAGTGAGGAGCTAGCGGGGGGCCTGGATACGCAGTATTTT. Protein sequence: CASSEELAGGLDTQYF.

This clone was counted only a few times. The chain combines TRBV5-6 with TRBJ1-2, with 11 bases that match TRBD1. Unmatched junction bases numbered 7, after V lost 4 bases and J lost 14 bases. The CDR3 is 12 residues long. Germline values: CDR1 SGHDT, CDR2 YYEEEE. CDR3 residues: CASSEGQGAYTF. Here the CDR3 DNA reads TGTGCCAGCAGCGAAGGACAGGGGGCATATACCTTC.

This clone was observed once. The chain couples TRBV4-2 to TRBJ1-6; tentative D call: TRBD1 (5 bases). Trimming removed 6 bases from V and 13 bases from J, with 13 bases in between. The germline CDR1 and CDR2 sequences are LGHNA and YNFKEQ. CDR3 size: 12 residues. CDR3 region: CASRRGRFPLHF. CDR3 bases: TGTGCCAGCAGGCGGGGCAGGTTCCCCCTCCACTTT.

The chain links TRBV10-1 to TRBJ1-3; D is uncertain. The germline V and J ends were trimmed by 2 bases and 0 bases, with 8 bases remaining between them. Germline V gene data show CDR1 as WNHNN and CDR2 as SYGVQD (reference sequence). CDR3 length: 15 residues. The CDR3 spells CASSEAGISGNTIYF. The CDR3, as DNA: TGCGCCAGCAGTGAGGCCGGTATCTCTGGAAACACCATATATTTT.

The rearrangement links TRBV6-5 to TRBJ1-3; D remains unclear. The CDR3 is 16 amino acids. Trimming removed 0 bases at V and 0 bases at J, with 9 bases between. Germline lookup yields CDR1 MNHEY and CDR2 SVGAGI. CDR3 DNA sequence: TGTGCCAGCAGTTACTCGAAGGCAGGCTCTGGAAACACCATATATTTT. Translated, it gives CASSYSKAGSGNTIYF.

V usage is TRBV11-3 and J usage is TRBJ1-2; D not certain. V gave up 5 bases and J gave up 2 bases, with 15 bases separating them. The CDR3 extends over 15 amino acids. Germline V CDR1 and CDR2: SGHNT, YENEEA. CDR3 amino acids: CASSARGDLNYGYTF. The DNA of the CDR3 is TGTGCCAGCAGCGCGCGCGGGGATCTAAACTATGGCTACACCTTC.

The CDR3 loop reads CASSLDAGSPLHF. DNA for the CDR3: TGTGCCAGCAGCTTGGACGCGGGCTCACCCCTCCACTTT. This chain joins TRBV5-6 and TRBJ1-6; D gene uncertain. Trimming cost V 0 bases and J 10 bases, with 8 bases left between them. The CDR3 is 13 amino acids. Germline CDR1 and CDR2: SGHDT and YYEEEE.

The V and J genes are TRBV2 and TRBJ1-4, with D tentatively TRBD1 (5 bases). The germline V and J ends were trimmed by 4 bases and 2 bases, with 11 bases remaining between them. CDR3 size: 15 residues. Germline V gene data show CDR1 as SNHLY and CDR2 as FYNNEI. DNA for the CDR3: TGTGCCAGCAGTGGACTCAGGGCCACTAATGAAAAACTGTTTTTT. Protein: CASSGLRATNEKLFF.

The chain combines TRBV6-2 or TRBV6-3 with TRBJ2-7; D is undetermined. The CDR3 contains 11 residues. Germline V gene data show CDR1 as MNHEY and CDR2 as SVGEGT. V was trimmed by 5 bases and J by 6 bases, leaving 8 bases between them. The CDR3 DNA reads as TGTGCCAGCAGTAGCCTTGGCGAGCAGTACTTC. Protein: CASSSLGEQYF.

The gene calls are TRBV5-3 and TRBJ1-4; TRBD1 aligns across 7 bases. TRBV5-3 is sorted into the ORF group, with uncertain function. Germline trimming cut 10 bases from V and 6 bases from J; bases unmatched to any gene: 12. This CDR3 has 14 residues. This CDR3 reads CARKGAGTDEKLFF. Here the CDR3 DNA reads TGTGCCCGCAAGGGGGCAGGGACGGATGAAAAACTGTTTTTT.

The chain has TRBV18 and TRBJ1-1; a weak D match, TRBD1 (6 bases). The CDR3 extends over 15 amino acids. CDR1 is KGHSH and CDR2 is LQKENI in the germline V gene. Between the trimmed V and J ends, which lost 5 bases and 7 bases, there was a span of 20 bases. CDR3 in amino acids: CASSTNRAKTYEAFF. For the CDR3, the DNA is TGTGCCAGCTCAACTAACAGGGCCAAAACATATGAAGCTTTCTTT.

This sequence joins TRBV21-1 and TRBJ1-4; TRBD1, the table's D call, was not compared with the DNA. TRBV21-1 is annotated as a pseudogene. The length of the CDR3 is 17 residues. The CDR3 DNA reads as TGTGCCAGCAGCACTAGGACAGGGGTGGGAACTAATGAAAAACTGTTTTTT. Translation: CASSTRTGVGTNEKLFF.

This chain connects TRBV5-4 to TRBJ2-5; TRBD1 aligns across 7 bases. The J segment lost 4 bases and the V segment lost 0 bases, leaving 12 bases of the junction unmatched. Germline V gives CDR1 SGHNT, CDR2 YYREEE (reference sequence). The CDR3 covers 17 residues. The chain's CDR3 is CASSLGGRQGRRETQYF. In DNA, the CDR3 is TGTGCCAGCAGCTTGGGAGGCCGACAGGGAAGGAGAGAGACCCAGTACTTC.